This T cell receptor (beta chain) was retrieved from a study of cytomegalovirus exposure and HLA in healthy donors. Study-wide points: With later analysis, a missense DCLRE1C variant became linked to TCR beta V- and J-gene trimming. Certain indistinguishable V segments, among them TRBV6-2 and TRBV6-3, were excluded. Later analysis found that TCR beta chains associated with HLA were more clonally expanded than other, equally common chains.

The PCR contained 60 Vbeta and 13 Jbeta primers. The table came from immunoSEQ multiplex PCR; TCRdb's copy has only in-frame clones and leaves some out. The table shows about 91,000 clones, with roughly nine tenths occurring only once. The CDR3 length is 12 residues. Germline CDR1 reads ENHRY; CDR2 reads SYGVKD. V shed 6 bases and J shed 6 bases, with 9 bases lying between them. With regard to this clone: The antigen remains unidentified.

The sample consisted of PBMCs. This TCR derives from a man aged 30 to 39 in good health and CMV-seropositive. The rearrangement joins TRBV10-3 to TRBJ2-1; D unresolved. Here the CDR3 reads CAIRLATNEQFF. The CDR3 nucleotides are TGTGCCATCAGGTTGGCAACCAATGAGCAGTTCTTC.